The 27 T cell receptor beta chains listed next were all sequenced from one sample in a study of T cells in Graves' hyperthyroidism and ophthalmopathy. The CDR3 regions of TCR beta were amplified from RNA transcripts. HTBI primers were the set used in a first-round RT-PCR of the TCR CDR3. One entry per CDR3 protein results from TCRdb running MiXCR on the multiplex PCR reads. The sample includes around 340,000 distinct CDR3 sequences, 11% to 15% of them seen just once. The sequenced material came from blood. The receptors stem from a woman aged 25 to 39 with Graves' hyperthyroidism.

At least ten counts were recorded for this clonotype. The chain recombines TRBV6-1 with TRBJ1-2, with a weak D call TRBD1 (6 bases). The CDR3 has 13 residues. Between the trimmed V and J ends, which lost 5 bases and 6 bases, there was a span of 13 bases. Germline V gene sequence: CDR1 MNHNS, CDR2 SASEGT. CDR3 coding DNA: TGTGCCAGCAGTATCGACAGGCTCGATGGCTACACCTTC. It translates to CASSIDRLDGYTF.

This clonotype was detected only a few times. The CDR3 protein is CASKRLTGSAREQYF. The CDR3 region has the DNA TGTGCCAGCAAAAGGTTGACAGGGTCGGCGAGAGAGCAGTACTTC. The chain employs TRBV27 and TRBJ2-7; 7 bases line up with TRBD1. With 7 bases clipped from V and 7 bases from J, the junction kept 16 bases outside the gene matches. The CDR3 sequence is 15 residues long. Germline CDR1 is MNHEY and CDR2 is SMNVEV (reference sequence).

In this sample, this clonotype turned up a few times. This chain uses TRBV7-2 with TRBJ2-2; a possible D gene is TRBD1 (6 bases). Trimming removed 0 bases at V and 4 bases at J, with 15 bases between. The CDR3 totals 17 residues. Per germline, CDR1 SGHTA and CDR2 FQGNSA. For the CDR3, the DNA is TGTGCCAGCAGCTTAGCCGGACAGCGGCTTTTCACCGGGGAGCTGTTTTTT. Its translation is CASSLAGQRLFTGELFF.

The CDR3 coding sequence is TGTGCCAGCAGCTCGGGAGCGGGGCCAAGCACAGATACGCAGTATTTT. Its protein product is CASSSGAGPSTDTQYF. The chain links TRBV7-2 to TRBJ2-3; 7 bases match TRBD2. The CDR3 covers 16 residues. V was pared by 4 bases and J by 0 bases, with 7 bases of the junction left unmatched. Germline V gives CDR1 SGHTA, CDR2 FQGNSA.

V and J are TRBV18 and TRBJ1-5, with D perhaps TRBD1 (5 bases). This CDR3 contains 14 residues. Trimming took 2 bases from V and 9 from J, leaving 14 bases between them. Germline V gene sequence: CDR1 KGHSH, CDR2 LQKENI. Written as DNA, the CDR3 is TGTGCCAGCTCACCATCCTCCCGGGGGAGGCCCCAGCATTTT. Protein sequence: CASSPSSRGRPQHF.

The rearrangement links TRBV11-1 to TRBJ2-7; D is perhaps TRBD2 (6 bases). Trimming removed 5 bases at V and 3 bases at J, with 17 bases between. The CDR3 loop spans 15 amino acids. CDR1 SGHAT and CDR2 FQDESV come from the germline V gene (reference sequence). The CDR3 here is CASSMRQGGFYEQYF. The CDR3 DNA is TGTGCCAGCAGCATGCGGCAGGGAGGATTCTACGAGCAGTACTTC.

In this sample, this clonotype turned up many times. This chain links TRBV24-1 with TRBJ2-3; 13 bases are a match to TRBD2. Per germline, CDR1 KGHDR and CDR2 SFDVKD. This CDR3 contains 16 residues. V dropped 3 bases and J dropped 2; count of bases not matched to a gene: 1. CDR3 in amino acids: CATSDGLAGDTDTQYF. CDR3 bases: TGTGCCACCAGTGATGGACTAGCGGGAGACACAGATACGCAGTATTTT.

The genes are TRBV18 and TRBJ1-6; D is unresolved. The ends were cut back, 8 bases at V and 2 bases at J, with 13 bases in the middle. In germline, CDR1 is KGHSH, CDR2 LQKENI. The CDR3 totals 15 residues. CDR3 amino acids: CASRVAWTYNSPLHF. The CDR3 region has the DNA TGTGCCAGCAGGGTCGCGTGGACCTATAATTCACCCCTCCACTTT.

This clonotype has a count of ten or more. The J gene is TRBJ1-5, the V gene TRBV15; TRBD1 aligns across 11 bases. Germline V CDR1 and CDR2: LNHNV, YYDKDF (reference sequence). Trimming removed 5 bases from V and 4 bases from J; junction bases left unmatched: 1. The CDR3 contains 14 residues. The CDR3 reads CATSGQGANQPQHF. For the CDR3, the DNA is TGTGCCACCAGCGGACAGGGGGCGAATCAGCCCCAGCATTTT.

This chain joins TRBV28 and TRBJ1-6, with D perhaps matching TRBD1 (5 bases). The germline gives CDR1 MDHEN, CDR2 SYDVKM. The CDR3 sequence is 12 residues long. The ends were cut back, 4 bases at V and 15 bases at J, with 13 bases in the middle. CDR3 sequence: CASSWTDQGLHF. As DNA, the CDR3 is TGTGCCAGCAGTTGGACGGACCAGGGCCTCCACTTT.

The chain's CDR3 is CASKGHNYNEQFF. The CDR3 DNA reads TGTGCCAGCAAGGGACATAACTACAATGAGCAGTTCTTC. This chain connects TRBV14 to TRBJ2-1; TRBD1 might be the D (6 bases). Germline values: CDR1 SGHDN, CDR2 FVKESK. This CDR3 is 13 amino acids long. Trimming took 7 bases from V and 3 from J, leaving 10 bases between them. Together with reference TRBV14 and TRBJ2-1, the CDR3 gives the full variable domain: EAGVTQFPSHSVIEKGQTVTLRCDPISGHDNLYWYRRVMGKEIKFLLHFVKESKQDESGMPNNRFLAERTGGTYSTLKVQPAELEDSGVYFCASKGHNYNEQFFGPGTRLTVL.

This clonotype was counted ten times or more. The genes are TRBV7-3 and TRBJ2-5; tentative D call: TRBD2 (5 bases). The V end lost 6 bases, the J end lost 2 bases, and 10 bases lay between the germline ends. CDR1 and CDR2 from the germline V gene are SGHTA and FQGTGA. This CDR3 region has 13 residues. In DNA form, the CDR3 reads TGTGCCAGCAGTTTAGCGCCGCAAGAGACCCAGTACTTC. This encodes CASSLAPQETQYF.

This clonotype was detected many times. The gene calls are TRBV6-5 and TRBJ1-2; D gene uncertain. V shed 0 bases and J shed 0 bases, with 8 bases lying between them. Looked up from germline, CDR1 is MNHEY and CDR2 is SVGAGI. The CDR3 is 15 amino acids. The CDR3 DNA sequence: TGTGCCAGCAGTTACTCGGCACTGTCTAACTATGGCTACACCTTC. This sequence encodes CASSYSALSNYGYTF.

At least ten counts were recorded for this clonotype. The chain carries TRBV2 and TRBJ1-6; perhaps TRBD1 as D (5 bases). Germline lookup yields CDR1 SNHLY and CDR2 FYNNEI. V was pared by 5 bases and J by 7 bases, with 15 bases between. This CDR3 comprises 15 residues. The CDR3 loop reads CASSSNRKGNSPLHF. CDR3 in DNA: TGTGCCAGCAGTAGCAACAGGAAGGGGAATTCACCCCTCCACTTT.

The V call is TRBV6-1, the J call TRBJ1-2; TRBD1 might be the D (6 bases). The germline V gene has CDR1 MNHNS and CDR2 SASEGT. This CDR3 is 15 amino acids long. The V and J ends lost 7 bases and 2 bases respectively, with 17 bases between them. CDR3 sequence: CASTKGVQGNYGYTF. DNA of the CDR3: TGTGCCAGCACCAAGGGGGTGCAGGGGAACTATGGCTACACCTTC.

This clonotype turned up a few times. The rearrangement joins TRBV5-1 to TRBJ2-3; D perhaps matches TRBD2 (6 bases). The germline CDR1 and CDR2 sequences are SGHRS and YFSETQ. Trimming cost V 4 bases and J 2 bases, with 20 bases left between them. The CDR3 runs 17 residues. CDR3 coding DNA: TGCGCCAGCAGCCCCCGGGGGTTGGACGGATACACAGATACGCAGTATTTT. Translated, it gives CASSPRGLDGYTDTQYF.

CDR3 coding DNA: TGCAGTGCCGGTACTAGCGGCATCCATCCCGCTGATCCCCAGTACTTC. Its protein is CSAGTSGIHPADPQYF. The gene calls are TRBV20-1 and TRBJ2-5, with 8 bases lining up with TRBD2. This CDR3 spans 16 amino acids. CDR1 is DFQATT, CDR2 SNEGSKA, per germline (reference sequence). V lost 6 bases and J lost 9; bases outside the gene matches: 21.

This clonotype was seen many times. V is TRBV20-1 and J is TRBJ2-1, with TRBD2 as a possible D gene (5 bases). Germline lookup yields CDR1 DFQATT and CDR2 SNEGSKA (reference sequence). The V end lost 6 bases, the J end lost 6 bases, and 18 bases lay between the germline ends. The CDR3 has 14 amino acids. CDR3 residues: CSALYPRELNEQFF. The CDR3 bases are TGCAGTGCCCTCTACCCCCGGGAACTCAATGAGCAGTTCTTC.

This clonotype was detected a few times. This chain links TRBV5-8 with TRBJ2-7; D uncertain. Germline V gene lookup returns CDR1 SGHTS and CDR2 YDEGEE. The CDR3 consists of 12 residues. The germline V and J ends were trimmed by 5 bases and 6 bases, with 12 bases remaining between them. This chain's CDR3 is CASSLPVPEQYF. The CDR3, as DNA: TGTGCCAGCAGTCTTCCGGTGCCCGAGCAGTACTTC.

This clonotype was detected only a few times. The chain links TRBV7-2 to TRBJ2-1; possible D gene TRBD2, 6 bases. V lost 1 base, J lost 8 bases, and 12 bases lay in between. This CDR3 contains 14 residues. Germline loops: CDR1 SGHTA, CDR2 FQGNSA. DNA of the CDR3: TGTGCCAGCAGCTTAGAGACTAGGGCCGATGAGCAGTTCTTC. Encoded protein: CASSLETRADEQFF.

This clonotype showed up many times. This sequence joins TRBV28 and TRBJ2-7; no clear D. CDR1 and CDR2 from the germline V gene are MDHEN and SYDVKM. The CDR3 spans 13 residues. V lost 6 bases, J lost 5 bases, and 14 bases lay in between. This CDR3 reads CASRGSPPDEQYF. For the CDR3, the DNA is TGTGCCAGCAGGGGGTCCCCCCCCGACGAGCAGTACTTC.

This clonotype was found many times. The chain employs TRBV12-3 or TRBV12-4 and TRBJ2-1; 8 bases line up with TRBD2. The J segment lost 7 bases and the V segment lost 4 bases, leaving 6 bases of the junction unmatched. The CDR3 runs to 14 residues. CDR3 DNA sequence: TGTGCCAGCAGTTACAGCGGGAGCGATAATGAGCAGTTCTTC. Translated: CASSYSGSDNEQFF.

This clonotype has ten or more counts. The genes are TRBV6-1 and TRBJ2-7; 11 bases align to TRBD2. The CDR3 spans 14 residues. Germline trimming cut 6 bases from V and 5 bases from J; bases unmatched to any gene: 6. CDR1 MNHNS and CDR2 SASEGT come from the germline V gene. The CDR3 is CASRQTSGSDEQYF. For the CDR3, the DNA is TGTGCCAGCAGGCAAACTAGCGGGAGCGACGAGCAGTACTTC.

Many counts were recorded for this clonotype. This rearrangement joins TRBV3-1 to TRBJ2-5; TRBD2 matches at 10 bases. CDR3 length equals 17 residues. CDR1 LGHDT and CDR2 YNNKEL come from the germline V gene (reference sequence). Losses at the gene ends were 4 bases for V and 5 bases for J; bases not matched to a gene: 13. The CDR3, as DNA: TGTGCCAGCAGCCGCCGTGGGAGCGGGAGGGCCTCTGAGACCCAGTACTTC. It encodes CASSRRGSGRASETQYF.

The J gene is TRBJ2-5, the V gene TRBV4-3, with 7 bases lining up with TRBD2. The CDR3 sequence is 16 residues long. V shed 1 base, J shed 1 base, and the junction held 6 bases outside the gene matches. Germline loops: CDR1 LGHNA, CDR2 YSLEER. The CDR3 spells CASSQGLADSQETQYF. The DNA of the CDR3 is TGCGCCAGCAGCCAAGGTCTAGCGGACTCCCAAGAGACCCAGTACTTC.

This clonotype was seen a handful of times. The gene calls are TRBV19 and TRBJ2-3; 10 nucleotides match TRBD2. The V gene's germline CDR1 is LNHDA and CDR2 SQIVND (reference sequence). The CDR3 is made up of 15 amino acids. The J segment lost 3 bases and the V segment lost 3 bases, leaving 3 bases of the junction unmatched. CDR3 in DNA: TGTGCCAGTAGTATCGCTAGCGGGAGAACAGATACGCAGTATTTT. It yields the protein CASSIASGRTDTQYF.

This clonotype has at least ten counts. This chain links TRBV7-9 with TRBJ2-7; no reliable D call. This CDR3 has 12 amino acids. V dropped 1 base and J dropped 6 bases, with 7 bases sitting between them. Germline values: CDR1 SEHNR, CDR2 FQNEAQ (reference sequence). This CDR3 reads CASSLVHSEQYF. DNA for the CDR3: TGTGCCAGCAGCTTAGTCCATTCCGAGCAGTACTTC.